This T cell receptor (beta chain) was retrieved from a study of blood T cells in healthy people across ages. It was with a sample-barcoded 5' primer and a J-beta primer mix that a second PCR of roughly 7 to 12 cycles was run. Each of the cDNA molecules was tagged by a template-switch adaptor with 12 random nucleotides. Each of the samples gave a minimum of 2.5 million paired-end reads that contained CDR3. TCRdb passed the 5' RACE reads through MiXCR, listing each CDR3 protein once. The data show approximately 1.5 million distinct CDR3 sequences, about 35% seen once. This CDR3 is 13 amino acids long. Per germline, CDR1 SGHRS and CDR2 YFSETQ. Trimming took 4 bases from V and 10 from J; bases not matched to a gene: 7. A minimum of 6.5 million PBMCs was isolated per sample. Details on this clonotype: Its matching antigen is unknown.

Regarding the study as a whole: More naive CD4+ cells and higher diversity were found in long-lived than in aged donors.

Sample: blood. The clonotype was recovered from a woman in her 30s in good health. V usage is TRBV5-1 and J usage is TRBJ2-1; 8 bases align to TRBD2. The CDR3 is CASSARTSREQFF. In nucleotides, the CDR3 is TGCGCCAGCAGCGCCAGGACTAGCCGGGAGCAGTTCTTC.